This TCR beta chain was found in a study of blood T cell repertoires in COVID-19. Study information: In each case, the material was cDNA or gDNA derived from T cells, B-cell-depleted T cells, or PBMCs.

TCRdb keeps only in-frame clones here, not all; method: immunoSEQ multiplex PCR. Of over 55,000 clones in the sample, more than 75% were seen once. The clonotype comes from a woman in her sixties with acute or convalescent COVID-19. Sequencing used peripheral blood.

The CDR3 coding sequence is TGCGCCAGCAGCGGGGGATCCGGGGAGCTGTTTTTT. Residues: CASSGGSGELFF. This rearrangement joins TRBV10-1 to TRBJ2-2; weak D call: TRBD2 (6 bases). V was trimmed by 6 bases and J by 6 bases, leaving 8 bases between them. The CDR3 sequence is 12 residues long. Germline assignment: CDR1 WNHNN and CDR2 SYGVQD (reference sequence).